A single T cell receptor beta chain is shown here with its context. This entry belongs to a study of shared clonotypes between healthy human individuals. Trimming cost V 4 bases and J 5 bases, with 14 bases left between them. The V gene's germline CDR1 is GTSNPN and CDR2 SVGIG (reference sequence). The CDR3 is 13 residues long. This table comes from immunoSEQ multiplex PCR, and its TCRdb copy is limited to in-frame clones, with some not included. The sample shows millions of clones, 90% to 95% of them seen only once. Sequenced input: naive CD4+ T cells sorted from blood. Subset specified: CD45RA+ positively selected. This TCR was sampled from a man aged 18 to 29 in good health. The V call is TRBV30, the J call TRBJ1-1, with D possibly being TRBD1 (6 bases). The CDR3 coding sequence is TGTGCCTGGAATCCCAGGGGTGTAACTGAAGCTTTCTTT. Its translation: CAWNPRGVTEAFF.